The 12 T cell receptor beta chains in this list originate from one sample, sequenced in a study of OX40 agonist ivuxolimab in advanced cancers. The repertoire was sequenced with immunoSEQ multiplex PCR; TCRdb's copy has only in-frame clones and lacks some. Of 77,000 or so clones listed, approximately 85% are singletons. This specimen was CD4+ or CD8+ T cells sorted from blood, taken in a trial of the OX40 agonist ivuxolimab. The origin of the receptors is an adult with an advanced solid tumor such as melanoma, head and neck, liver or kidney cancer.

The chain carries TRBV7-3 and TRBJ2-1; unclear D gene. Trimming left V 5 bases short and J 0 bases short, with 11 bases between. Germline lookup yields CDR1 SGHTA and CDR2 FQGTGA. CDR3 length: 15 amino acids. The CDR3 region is CASSRSHNSYNEQFF. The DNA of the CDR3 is TGTGCCAGCAGCCGGAGTCATAACTCCTACAATGAGCAGTTCTTC.

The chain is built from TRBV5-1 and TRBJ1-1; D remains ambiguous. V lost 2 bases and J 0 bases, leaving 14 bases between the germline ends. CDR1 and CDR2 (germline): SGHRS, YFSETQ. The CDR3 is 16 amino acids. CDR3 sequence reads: CASSFYRSLMNTEAFF. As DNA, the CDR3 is TGCGCCAGCAGCTTCTACAGATCCCTCATGAACACTGAAGCTTTCTTT.

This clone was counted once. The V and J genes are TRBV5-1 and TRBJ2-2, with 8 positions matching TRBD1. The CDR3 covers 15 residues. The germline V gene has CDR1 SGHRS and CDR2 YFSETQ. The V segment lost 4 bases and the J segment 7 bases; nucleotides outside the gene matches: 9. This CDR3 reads CASSTTGERFGELFF. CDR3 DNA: TGCGCCAGCAGCACGACAGGGGAAAGGTTCGGGGAGCTGTTTTTT.

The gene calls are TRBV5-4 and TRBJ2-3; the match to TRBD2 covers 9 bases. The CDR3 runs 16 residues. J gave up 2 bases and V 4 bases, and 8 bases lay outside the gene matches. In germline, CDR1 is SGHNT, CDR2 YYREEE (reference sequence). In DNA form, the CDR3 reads TGTGCCAGCAGCCTAAAACTAGCGGGCGCCACAGATACGCAGTATTTT. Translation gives CASSLKLAGATDTQYF. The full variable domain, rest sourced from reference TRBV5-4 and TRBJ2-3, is ETGVTQSPTHLIKTRGQQVTLRCSSQSGHNTVSWYQQALGQGPQFIFQYYREEENGRGNFPPRFSGLQFPNYSSELNVNALELDDSALYLCASSLKLAGATDTQYFGPGTRLTVL.

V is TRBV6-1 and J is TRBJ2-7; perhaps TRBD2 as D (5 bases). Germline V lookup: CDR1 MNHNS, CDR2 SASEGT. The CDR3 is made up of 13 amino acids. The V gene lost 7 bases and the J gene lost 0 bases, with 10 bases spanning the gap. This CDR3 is CASIPTSSYEQYF. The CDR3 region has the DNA TGTGCCAGCATCCCCACTAGCTCCTACGAGCAGTACTTC.

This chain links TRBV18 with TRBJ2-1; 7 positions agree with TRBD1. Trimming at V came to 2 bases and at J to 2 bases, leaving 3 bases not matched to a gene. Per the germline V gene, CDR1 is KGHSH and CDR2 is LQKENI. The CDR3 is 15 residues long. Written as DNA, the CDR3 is TGTGCCAGCTCACCATCCGGGACAGCCTACAATGAGCAGTTCTTC. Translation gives CASSPSGTAYNEQFF.

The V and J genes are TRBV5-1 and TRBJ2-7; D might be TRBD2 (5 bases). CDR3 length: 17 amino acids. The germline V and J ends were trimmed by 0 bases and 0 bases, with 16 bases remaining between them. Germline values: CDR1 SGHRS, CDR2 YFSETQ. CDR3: CASSLAMRAPNSYEQYF. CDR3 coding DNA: TGCGCCAGCAGCTTGGCCATGAGGGCACCGAACTCCTACGAGCAGTACTTC. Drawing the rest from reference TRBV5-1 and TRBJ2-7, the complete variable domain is KAGVTQTPRYLIKTRGQQVTLSCSPISGHRSVSWYQQTPGQGLQFLFEYFSETQRNKGNFPGRFSGRQFSNSRSEMNVSTLELGDSALYLCASSLAMRAPNSYEQYFGPGTRLTVT.

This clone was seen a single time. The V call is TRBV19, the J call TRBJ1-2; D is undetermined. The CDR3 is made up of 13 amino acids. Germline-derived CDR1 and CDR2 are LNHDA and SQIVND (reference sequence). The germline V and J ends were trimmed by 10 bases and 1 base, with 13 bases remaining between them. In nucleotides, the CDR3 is TGTGCCACCCGGGATTTTCTTAACTATGGCTACACCTTC. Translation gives CATRDFLNYGYTF. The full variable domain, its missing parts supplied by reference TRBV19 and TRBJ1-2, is DGGITQSPKYLFRKEGQNVTLSCEQNLNHDAMYWYRQDPGQGLRLIYYSQIVNDFQKGDIAEGYSVSREKKESFPLTVTSAQKNPTAFYLCATRDFLNYGYTFGSGTRLTVV.

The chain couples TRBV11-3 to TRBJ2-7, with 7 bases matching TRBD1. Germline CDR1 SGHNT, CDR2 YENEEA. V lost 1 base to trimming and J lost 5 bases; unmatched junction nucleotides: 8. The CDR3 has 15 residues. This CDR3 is CASSLGSQGSDEQYF. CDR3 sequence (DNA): TGTGCCAGCAGCTTAGGGTCACAGGGGAGCGACGAGCAGTACTTC.

CDR3 loop: CASSERTDRQPQHF. The CDR3 DNA sequence: TGTGCCAGCAGTGAACGGACAGATCGGCAGCCCCAGCATTTT. The chain is built from TRBV6-1 and TRBJ1-5, with a tentative D call TRBD1 (6 bases). V gave up 2 bases and J gave up 7 bases, with 12 bases separating them. Germline loops: CDR1 MNHNS, CDR2 SASEGT. The CDR3 extends over 14 amino acids.

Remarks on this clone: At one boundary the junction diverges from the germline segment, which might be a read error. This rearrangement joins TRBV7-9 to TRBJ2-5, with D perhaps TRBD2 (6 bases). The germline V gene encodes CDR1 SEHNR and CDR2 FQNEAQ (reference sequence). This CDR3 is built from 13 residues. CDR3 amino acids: CACSRDFVETQYF. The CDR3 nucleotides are TGTGCCTGCAGCAGGGACTTCGTAGAGACCCAGTACTTC. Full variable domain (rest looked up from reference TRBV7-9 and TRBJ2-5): DTGVSQNPRHKITKRGQNVTFRCDPISEHNRLYWYRQTLGQGPEFLTYFQNEAQLEKSRLLSDRFSAERPKGSFSTLEIQRTEQGDSAMYLCACSRDFVETQYFGPGTRLLVL.

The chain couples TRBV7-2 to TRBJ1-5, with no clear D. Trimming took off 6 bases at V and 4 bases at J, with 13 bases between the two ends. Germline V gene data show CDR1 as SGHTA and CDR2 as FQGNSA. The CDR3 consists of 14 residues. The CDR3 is CASSFSTANQPQHF. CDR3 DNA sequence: TGTGCCAGCAGTTTCTCGACTGCTAATCAGCCCCAGCATTTT.